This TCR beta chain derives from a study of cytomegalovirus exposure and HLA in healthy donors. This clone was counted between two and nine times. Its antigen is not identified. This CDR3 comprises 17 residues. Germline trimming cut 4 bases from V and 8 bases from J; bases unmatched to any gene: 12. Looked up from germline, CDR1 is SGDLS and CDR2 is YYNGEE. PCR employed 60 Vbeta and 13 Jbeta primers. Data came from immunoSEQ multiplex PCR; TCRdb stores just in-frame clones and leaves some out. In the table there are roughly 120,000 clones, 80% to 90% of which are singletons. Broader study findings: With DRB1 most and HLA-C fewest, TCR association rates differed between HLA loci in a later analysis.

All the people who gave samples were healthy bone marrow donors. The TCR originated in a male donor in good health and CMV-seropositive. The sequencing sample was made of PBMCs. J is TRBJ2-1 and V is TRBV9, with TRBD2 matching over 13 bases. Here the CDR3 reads CASSPGTSGTTSYEQFF. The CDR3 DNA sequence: TGTGCCAGCAGCCCCGGGACTAGCGGGACTACCTCCTATGAGCAGTTCTTC. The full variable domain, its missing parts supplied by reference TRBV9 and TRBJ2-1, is DSGVTQTPKHLITATGQRVTLRCSPRSGDLSVYWYQQSLDQGLQFLIQYYNGEERAKGNILERFSAQQFPDLHSELNLSSLELGDSALYFCASSPGTSGTTSYEQFFGPGTRLTVL.